This T cell receptor beta chain is from a study of T cells in Graves' hyperthyroidism and ophthalmopathy. The overall study: Peripheral blood was obtained at initial diagnosis, preceding any treatment. Study-wide findings and caveats: Ophthalmopathy cases were set apart from stable hyperthyroidism by a 13 V-J model. Blood samples included most of the expanded thyroid clonotypes exceeding 0.001.

Amplified TCR beta CDR3 regions derived from RNA transcripts. Using the HTBI primer set, a first-round RT-PCR was run on the TCR CDR3. Each CDR3 protein gets one entry after TCRdb re-called the multiplex PCR reads with MiXCR. The repertoire includes 130,000 to 150,000 distinct CDR3 sequences, less than 25% of them detected once, and roughly 71% sits in the top ten. Diagnostic decisions used clinical symptoms, serum thyroxine and TRAb, thyroid ultrasound and orbital computed tomography. This clonotype was seen many times. Antigen unknown. Specimen: blood. The clonotype was recovered from a woman between 50 and 59 years old with Graves' hyperthyroidism that later progressed to Graves' ophthalmopathy.

CDR3 coding DNA: TGTGCCAGCTCAAAACAGGCGAACTATGGCTACACCTTC. Protein product: CASSKQANYGYTF. This rearrangement joins TRBV12-3 or TRBV12-4 to TRBJ1-2; D may be TRBD1 (5 bases). Trimming pared 8 bases from V and 2 bases from J, leaving 12 bases between. The CDR3 sequence is 13 residues long.